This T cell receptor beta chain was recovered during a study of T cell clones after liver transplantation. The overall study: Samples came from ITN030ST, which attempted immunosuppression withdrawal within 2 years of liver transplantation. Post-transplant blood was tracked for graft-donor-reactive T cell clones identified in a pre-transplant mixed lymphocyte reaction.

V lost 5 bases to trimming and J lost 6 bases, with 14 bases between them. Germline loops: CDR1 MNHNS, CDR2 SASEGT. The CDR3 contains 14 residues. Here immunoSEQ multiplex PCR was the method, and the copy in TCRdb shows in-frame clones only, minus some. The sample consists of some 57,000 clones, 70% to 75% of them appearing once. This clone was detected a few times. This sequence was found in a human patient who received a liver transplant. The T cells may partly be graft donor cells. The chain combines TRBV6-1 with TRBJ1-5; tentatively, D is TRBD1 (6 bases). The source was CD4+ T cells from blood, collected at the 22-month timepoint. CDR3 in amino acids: CASSTDRWGQPQHF. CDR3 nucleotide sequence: TGTGCCAGCAGTACCGACAGGTGGGGTCAGCCCCAGCATTTT.